This TCR beta chain was sequenced in a study of early T cells in non-severe SARS-CoV-2 infection. The sample holds a few counts of this clonotype. In TCRdb, the 5' RACE reads were re-called with MiXCR into one record per CDR3 protein. This sample has 68,000 or so distinct CDR3 sequences, with 9% to 15% found just once. V lost 4 bases and J 8 bases, leaving 17 bases between the germline ends. Germline V gives CDR1 SGHRS, CDR2 YFSETQ. The CDR3 contains 14 residues. Sample: whole blood. The J gene is TRBJ2-3, the V gene TRBV5-1, with a possible D match to TRBD2 (5 bases). This TCR came from an adult who was a healthcare worker with PCR-confirmed SARS-CoV-2 infection or an uninfected control (not recorded which). The CDR3 DNA sequence: TGCGCCAGCAGCCCCGACGGTAGGAGCGGTACGCAGTATTTT. It codes for CASSPDGRSGTQYF. Complete variable domain (other parts from reference TRBV5-1 and TRBJ2-3): KAGVTQTPRYLIKTRGQQVTLSCSPISGHRSVSWYQQTPGQGLQFLFEYFSETQRNKGNFPGRFSGRQFSNSRSEMNVSTLELGDSALYLCASSPDGRSGTQYFGPGTRLTVL.